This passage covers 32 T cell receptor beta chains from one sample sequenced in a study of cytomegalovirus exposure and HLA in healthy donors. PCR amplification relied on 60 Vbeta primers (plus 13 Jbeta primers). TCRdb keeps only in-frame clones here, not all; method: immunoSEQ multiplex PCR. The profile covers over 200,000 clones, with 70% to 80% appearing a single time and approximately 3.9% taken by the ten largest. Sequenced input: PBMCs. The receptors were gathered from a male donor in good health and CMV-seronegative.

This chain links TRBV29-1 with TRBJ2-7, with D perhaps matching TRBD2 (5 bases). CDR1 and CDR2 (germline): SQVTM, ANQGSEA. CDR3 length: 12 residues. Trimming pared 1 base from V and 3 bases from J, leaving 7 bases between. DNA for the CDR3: TGCAGCGTTGAAGGAACTAGCTACGAGCAGTACTTC. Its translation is CSVEGTSYEQYF.

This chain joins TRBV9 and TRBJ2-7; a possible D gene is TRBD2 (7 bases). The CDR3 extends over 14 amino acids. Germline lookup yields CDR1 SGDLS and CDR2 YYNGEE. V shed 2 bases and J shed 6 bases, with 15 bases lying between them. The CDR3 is CASSVGGRAGEQYF. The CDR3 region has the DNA TGTGCCAGCAGCGTGGGGGGGCGTGCGGGCGAGCAGTACTTC. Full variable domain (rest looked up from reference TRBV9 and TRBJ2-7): DSGVTQTPKHLITATGQRVTLRCSPRSGDLSVYWYQQSLDQGLQFLIQYYNGEERAKGNILERFSAQQFPDLHSELNLSSLELGDSALYFCASSVGGRAGEQYFGPGTRLTVT.

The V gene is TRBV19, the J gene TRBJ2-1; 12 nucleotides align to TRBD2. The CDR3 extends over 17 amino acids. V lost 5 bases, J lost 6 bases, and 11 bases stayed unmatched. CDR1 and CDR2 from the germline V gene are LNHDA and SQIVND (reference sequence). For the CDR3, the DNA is TGTGCCAGTAGTGTGTGGACTAGCGGGAAGGTAGGCAATGAGCAGTTCTTC. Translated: CASSVWTSGKVGNEQFF.

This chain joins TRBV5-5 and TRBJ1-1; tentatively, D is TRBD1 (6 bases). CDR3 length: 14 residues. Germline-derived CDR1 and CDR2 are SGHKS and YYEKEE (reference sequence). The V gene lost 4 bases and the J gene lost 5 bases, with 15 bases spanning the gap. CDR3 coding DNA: TGTGCCAGCAGCCCTCCGCCAGGGGCAACTGAAGCTTTCTTT. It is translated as CASSPPPGATEAFF.

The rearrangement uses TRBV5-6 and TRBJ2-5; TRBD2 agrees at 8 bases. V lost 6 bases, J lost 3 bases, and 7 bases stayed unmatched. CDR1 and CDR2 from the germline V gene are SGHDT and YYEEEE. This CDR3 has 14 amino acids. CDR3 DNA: TGTGCCAGCACCCGGGGGGGCAGGGAAGAGACCCAGTACTTC. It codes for CASTRGGREETQYF.

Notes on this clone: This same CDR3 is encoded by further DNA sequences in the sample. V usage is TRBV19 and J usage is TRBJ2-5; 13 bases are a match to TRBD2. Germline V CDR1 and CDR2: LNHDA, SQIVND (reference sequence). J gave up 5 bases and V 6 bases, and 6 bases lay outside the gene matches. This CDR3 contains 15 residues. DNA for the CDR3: TGTGCCAGTAGCCTACTAGCGGGAGGGGTCGAGACCCAGTACTTC. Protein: CASSLLAGGVETQYF. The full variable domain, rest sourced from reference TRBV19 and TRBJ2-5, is DGGITQSPKYLFRKEGQNVTLSCEQNLNHDAMYWYRQDPGQGLRLIYYSQIVNDFQKGDIAEGYSVSREKKESFPLTVTSAQKNPTAFYLCASSLLAGGVETQYFGPGTRLLVL.

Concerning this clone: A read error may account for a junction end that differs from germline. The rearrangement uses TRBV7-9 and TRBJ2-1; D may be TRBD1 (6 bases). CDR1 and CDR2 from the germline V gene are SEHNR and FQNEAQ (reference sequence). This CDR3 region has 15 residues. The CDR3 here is CSSSSTGSSYNEQFF. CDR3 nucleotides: TGTTCCAGCAGCTCAACAGGGTCCTCCTACAATGAGCAGTTCTTC.

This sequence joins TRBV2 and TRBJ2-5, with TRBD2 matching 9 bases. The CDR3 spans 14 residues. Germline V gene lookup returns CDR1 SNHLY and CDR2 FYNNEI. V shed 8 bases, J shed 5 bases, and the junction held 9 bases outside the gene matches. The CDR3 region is CASESSGRSETQYF. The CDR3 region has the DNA TGTGCCAGCGAGAGTAGCGGGAGATCCGAGACCCAGTACTTC.

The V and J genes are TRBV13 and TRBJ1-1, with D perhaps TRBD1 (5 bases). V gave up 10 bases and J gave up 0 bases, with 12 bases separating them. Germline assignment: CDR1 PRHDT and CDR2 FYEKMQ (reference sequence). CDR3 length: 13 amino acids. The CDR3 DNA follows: TGTGCCATTCAAGACAGCATGAACACTGAAGCTTTCTTT. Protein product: CAIQDSMNTEAFF.

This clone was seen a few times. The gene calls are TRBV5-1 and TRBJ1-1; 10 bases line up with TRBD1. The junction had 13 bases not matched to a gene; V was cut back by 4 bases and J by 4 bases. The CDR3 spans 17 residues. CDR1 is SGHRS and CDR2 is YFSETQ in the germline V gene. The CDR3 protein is CASSALGQGNAVTEAFF. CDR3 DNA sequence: TGCGCCAGCAGCGCTCTGGGACAGGGGAATGCGGTCACTGAAGCTTTCTTT. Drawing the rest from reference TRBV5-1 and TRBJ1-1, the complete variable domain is KAGVTQTPRYLIKTRGQQVTLSCSPISGHRSVSWYQQTPGQGLQFLFEYFSETQRNKGNFPGRFSGRQFSNSRSEMNVSTLELGDSALYLCASSALGQGNAVTEAFFGQGTRLTVV.

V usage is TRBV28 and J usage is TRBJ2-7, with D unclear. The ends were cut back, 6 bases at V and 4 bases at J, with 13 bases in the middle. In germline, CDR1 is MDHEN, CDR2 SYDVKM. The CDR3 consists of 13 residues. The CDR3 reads CASSMRVGYEQYF. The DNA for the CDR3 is TGTGCCAGCAGCATGAGAGTCGGGTACGAGCAGTACTTC.

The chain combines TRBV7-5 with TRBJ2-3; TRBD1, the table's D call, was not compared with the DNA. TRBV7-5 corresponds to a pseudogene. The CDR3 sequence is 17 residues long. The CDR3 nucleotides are TGTGCCAGAAGCACCCAGGGGTCCCCTTCTAGCACAGATACGCAGTATTTT. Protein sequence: CARSTQGSPSSTDTQYF.

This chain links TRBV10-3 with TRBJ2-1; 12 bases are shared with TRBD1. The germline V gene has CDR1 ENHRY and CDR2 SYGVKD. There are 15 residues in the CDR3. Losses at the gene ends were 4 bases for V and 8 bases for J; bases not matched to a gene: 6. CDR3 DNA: TGTGCCATCAGTGGGGACAGGGGGCCTGGGGATGAGCAGTTCTTC. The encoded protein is CAISGDRGPGDEQFF.

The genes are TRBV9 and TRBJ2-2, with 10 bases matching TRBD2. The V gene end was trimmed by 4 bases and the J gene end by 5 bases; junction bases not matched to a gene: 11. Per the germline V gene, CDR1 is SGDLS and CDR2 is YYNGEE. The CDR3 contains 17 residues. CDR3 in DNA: TGTGCCAGCAGCCTAGGACTAGCGGAGCTACGGACCGGGGAGCTGTTTTTT. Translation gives CASSLGLAELRTGELFF.

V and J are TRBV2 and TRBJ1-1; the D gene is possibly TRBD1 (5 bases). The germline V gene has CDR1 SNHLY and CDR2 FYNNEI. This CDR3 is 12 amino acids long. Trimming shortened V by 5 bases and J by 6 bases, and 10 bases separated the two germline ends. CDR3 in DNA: TGTGCCAGCAGTAATGACAGACCTGAAGCTTTCTTT. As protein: CASSNDRPEAFF.

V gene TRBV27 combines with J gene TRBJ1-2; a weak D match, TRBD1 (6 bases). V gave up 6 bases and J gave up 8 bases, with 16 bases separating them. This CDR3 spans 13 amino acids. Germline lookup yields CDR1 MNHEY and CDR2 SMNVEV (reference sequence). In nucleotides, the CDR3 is TGTGCCAGCAGGCCCCGGGGGGCGGGAGGCTACACCTTC. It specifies CASRPRGAGGYTF.

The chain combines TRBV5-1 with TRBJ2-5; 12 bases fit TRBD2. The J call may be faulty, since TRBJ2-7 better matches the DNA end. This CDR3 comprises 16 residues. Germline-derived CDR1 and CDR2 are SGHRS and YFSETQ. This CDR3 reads CASSLVGLAGGYEQYF. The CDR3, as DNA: TGCGCCAGCAGCTTGGTAGGTCTAGCGGGAGGGTACGAGCAGTACTTC.

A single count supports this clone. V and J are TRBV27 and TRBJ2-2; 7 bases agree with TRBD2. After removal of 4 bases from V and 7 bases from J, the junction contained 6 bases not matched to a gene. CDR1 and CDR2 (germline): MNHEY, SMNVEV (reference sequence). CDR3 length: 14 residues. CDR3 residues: CASSSLGGSGELFF. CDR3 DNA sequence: TGTGCCAGCAGTTCGCTGGGGGGGAGCGGGGAGCTGTTTTTT.

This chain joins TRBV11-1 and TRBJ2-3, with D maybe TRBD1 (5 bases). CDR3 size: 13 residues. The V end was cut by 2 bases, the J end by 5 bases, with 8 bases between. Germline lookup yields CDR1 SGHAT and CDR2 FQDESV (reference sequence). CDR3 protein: CASSLSQGDTQYF. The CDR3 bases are TGTGCCAGCAGCTTATCCCAGGGAGATACGCAGTATTTT.

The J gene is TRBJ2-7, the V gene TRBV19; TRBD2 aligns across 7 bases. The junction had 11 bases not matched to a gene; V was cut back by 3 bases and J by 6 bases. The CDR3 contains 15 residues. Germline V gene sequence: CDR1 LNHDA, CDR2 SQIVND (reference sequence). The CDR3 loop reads CASSITAGVPPEQYF. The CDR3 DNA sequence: TGTGCCAGTAGTATTACGGCGGGAGTTCCCCCCGAGCAGTACTTC.

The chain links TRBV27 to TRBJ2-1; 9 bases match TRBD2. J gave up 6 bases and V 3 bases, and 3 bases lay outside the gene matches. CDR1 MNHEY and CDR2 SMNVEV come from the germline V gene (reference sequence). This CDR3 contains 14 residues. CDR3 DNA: TGTGCCAGCAGTTTTGGGCGGGAGGGCAATGAGCAGTTCTTC. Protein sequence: CASSFGREGNEQFF.

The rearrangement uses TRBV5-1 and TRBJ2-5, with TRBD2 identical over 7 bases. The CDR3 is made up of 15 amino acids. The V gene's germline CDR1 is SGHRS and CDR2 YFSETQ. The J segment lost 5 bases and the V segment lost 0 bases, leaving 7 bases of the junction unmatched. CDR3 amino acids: CASSLGTSGLETQYF. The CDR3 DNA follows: TGCGCCAGCAGCTTGGGGACTAGTGGGCTGGAGACCCAGTACTTC. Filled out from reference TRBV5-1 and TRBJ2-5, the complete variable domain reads KAGVTQTPRYLIKTRGQQVTLSCSPISGHRSVSWYQQTPGQGLQFLFEYFSETQRNKGNFPGRFSGRQFSNSRSEMNVSTLELGDSALYLCASSLGTSGLETQYFGPGTRLLVL.

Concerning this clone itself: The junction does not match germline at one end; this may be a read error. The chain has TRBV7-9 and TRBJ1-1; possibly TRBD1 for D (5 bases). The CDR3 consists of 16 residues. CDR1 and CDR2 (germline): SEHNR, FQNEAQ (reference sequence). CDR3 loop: CSSQDLNRGGGTEAFF. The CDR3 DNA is TGTTCCAGCCAAGACCTTAATCGGGGGGGTGGGACTGAAGCTTTCTTT. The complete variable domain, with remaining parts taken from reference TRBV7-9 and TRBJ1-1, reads DTGVSQNPRHKITKRGQNVTFRCDPISEHNRLYWYRQTLGQGPEFLTYFQNEAQLEKSRLLSDRFSAERPKGSFSTLEIQRTEQGDSAMYLCSSQDLNRGGGTEAFFGQGTRLTVV.

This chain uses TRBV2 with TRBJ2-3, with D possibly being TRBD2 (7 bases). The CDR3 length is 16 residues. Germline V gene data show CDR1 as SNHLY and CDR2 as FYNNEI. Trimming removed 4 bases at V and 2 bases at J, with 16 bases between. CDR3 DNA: TGTGCCAGCAGTGCGAAAGGGGGGGGATCCACAGATACGCAGTATTTT. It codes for CASSAKGGGSTDTQYF.

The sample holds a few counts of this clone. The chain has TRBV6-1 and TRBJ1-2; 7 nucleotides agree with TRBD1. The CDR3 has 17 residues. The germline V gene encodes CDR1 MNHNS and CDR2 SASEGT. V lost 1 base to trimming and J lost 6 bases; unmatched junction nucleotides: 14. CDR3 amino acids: CASSEGWGQTVGNGYTF. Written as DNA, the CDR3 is TGTGCCAGCAGTGAAGGATGGGGACAGACCGTTGGGAATGGCTACACCTTC.

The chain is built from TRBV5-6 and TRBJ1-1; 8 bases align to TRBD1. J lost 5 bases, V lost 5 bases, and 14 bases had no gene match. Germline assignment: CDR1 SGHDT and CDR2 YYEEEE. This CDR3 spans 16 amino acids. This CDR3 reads CASRLTFGQGGTEAFF. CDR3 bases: TGTGCCAGCAGACTGACTTTCGGACAGGGTGGAACTGAAGCTTTCTTT.

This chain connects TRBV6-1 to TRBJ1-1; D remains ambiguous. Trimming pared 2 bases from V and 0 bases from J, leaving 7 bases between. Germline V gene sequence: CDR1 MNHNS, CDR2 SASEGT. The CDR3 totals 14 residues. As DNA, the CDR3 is TGTGCCAGCAGTGAAATCCGGGTGAACACTGAAGCTTTCTTT. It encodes CASSEIRVNTEAFF.

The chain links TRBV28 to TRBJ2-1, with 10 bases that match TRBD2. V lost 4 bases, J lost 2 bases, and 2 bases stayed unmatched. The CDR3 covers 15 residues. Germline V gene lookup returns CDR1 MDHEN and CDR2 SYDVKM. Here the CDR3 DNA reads TGTGCCAGCAGTTCGAGCGGGAGGGCCTACAATGAGCAGTTCTTC. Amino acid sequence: CASSSSGRAYNEQFF.

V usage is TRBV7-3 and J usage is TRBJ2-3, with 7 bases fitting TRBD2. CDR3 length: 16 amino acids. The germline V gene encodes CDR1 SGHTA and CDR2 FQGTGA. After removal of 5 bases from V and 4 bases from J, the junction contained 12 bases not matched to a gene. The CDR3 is CASSPTLGGSSDTQYF. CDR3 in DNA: TGTGCCAGCAGCCCAACGTTAGGCGGGAGTTCAGATACGCAGTATTTT.

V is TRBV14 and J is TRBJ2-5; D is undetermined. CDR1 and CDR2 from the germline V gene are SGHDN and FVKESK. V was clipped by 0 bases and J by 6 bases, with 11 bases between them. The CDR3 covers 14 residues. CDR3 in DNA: TGTGCCAGCAGCCAAGATTCTAGGCGCAAGACCCAGTACTTC. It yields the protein CASSQDSRRKTQYF.

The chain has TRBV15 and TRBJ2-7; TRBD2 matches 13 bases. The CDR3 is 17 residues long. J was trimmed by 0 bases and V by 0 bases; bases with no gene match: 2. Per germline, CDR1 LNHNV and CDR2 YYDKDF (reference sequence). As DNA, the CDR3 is TGTGCCACCAGCAGAGAACTAGCGGGGGGGAGCTCCTACGAGCAGTACTTC. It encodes CATSRELAGGSSYEQYF.

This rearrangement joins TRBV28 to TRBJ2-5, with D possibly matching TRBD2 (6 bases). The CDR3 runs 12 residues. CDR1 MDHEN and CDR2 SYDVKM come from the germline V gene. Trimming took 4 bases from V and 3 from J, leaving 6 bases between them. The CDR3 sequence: CASSWEEETQYF. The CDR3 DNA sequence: TGTGCCAGCAGTTGGGAGGAAGAGACCCAGTACTTC.